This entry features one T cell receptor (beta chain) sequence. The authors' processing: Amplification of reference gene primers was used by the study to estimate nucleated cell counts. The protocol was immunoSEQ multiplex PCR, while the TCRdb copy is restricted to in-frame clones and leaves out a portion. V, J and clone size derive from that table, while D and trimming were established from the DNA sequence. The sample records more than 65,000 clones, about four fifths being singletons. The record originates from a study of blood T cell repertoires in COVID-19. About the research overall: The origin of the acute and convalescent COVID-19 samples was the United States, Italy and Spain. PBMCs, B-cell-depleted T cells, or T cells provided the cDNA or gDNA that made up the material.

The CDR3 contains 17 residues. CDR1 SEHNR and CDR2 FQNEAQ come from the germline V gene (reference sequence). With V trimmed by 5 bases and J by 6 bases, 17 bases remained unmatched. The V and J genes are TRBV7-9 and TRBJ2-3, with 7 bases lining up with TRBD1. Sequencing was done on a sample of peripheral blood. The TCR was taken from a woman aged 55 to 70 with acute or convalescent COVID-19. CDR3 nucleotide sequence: TGTGCCAGCAGCCAAAGCAGGGGGTACCGAGTTCCGGATACGCAGTATTTT. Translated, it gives CASSQSRGYRVPDTQYF.